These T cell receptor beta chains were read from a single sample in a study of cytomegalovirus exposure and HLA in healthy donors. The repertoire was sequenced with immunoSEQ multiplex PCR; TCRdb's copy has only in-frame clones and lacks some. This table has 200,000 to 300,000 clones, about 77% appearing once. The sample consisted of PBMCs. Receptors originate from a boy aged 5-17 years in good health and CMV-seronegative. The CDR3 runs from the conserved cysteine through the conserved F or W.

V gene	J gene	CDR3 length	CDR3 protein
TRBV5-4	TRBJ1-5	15	CASSLDPGGNQPQHF
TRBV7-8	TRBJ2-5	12	CASSRGQETQYF
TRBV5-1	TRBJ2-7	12	CASSLKGYEQYF
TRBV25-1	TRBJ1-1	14	CASRPSGQASEAFF
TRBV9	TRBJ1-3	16	CASSVQTGLAGNTIYF
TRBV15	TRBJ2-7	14	CATSRALGVYEQYF
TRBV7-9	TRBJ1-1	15	CASSLVRGQTNEAFF
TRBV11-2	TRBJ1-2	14	CASSLLRGPYGYTF
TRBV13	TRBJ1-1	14	CASSPGRRDTEAFF
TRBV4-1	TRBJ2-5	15	CASSQGPGEQETQYF
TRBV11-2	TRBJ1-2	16	CASSFLRHRRYYGYTF
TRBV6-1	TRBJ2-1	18	CASSAYFSGGGASNEQFF
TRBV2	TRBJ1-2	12	CASSYTPGGYTF
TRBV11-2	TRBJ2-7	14	CASRWTGDSYEQYF
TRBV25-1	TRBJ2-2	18	CASSEYGFRQGGTGELFF
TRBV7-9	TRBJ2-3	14	CASSLAGGTDTQYF
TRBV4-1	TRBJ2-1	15	CASSQAGLANYEQFF
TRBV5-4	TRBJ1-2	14	CASRRTGTGYGYTF
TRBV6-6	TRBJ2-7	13	CASSYLEGYEQYF
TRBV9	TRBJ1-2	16	CASSVGRTGVNYGYTF
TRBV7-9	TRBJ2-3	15	CASSLAVGGTDTQYF
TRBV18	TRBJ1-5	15	CASSPRRYSNQPQHF
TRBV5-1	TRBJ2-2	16	CASSWVAGRSLGELFF
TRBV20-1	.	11	CSATDLYEQYF
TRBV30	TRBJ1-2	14	CAWSVGGGACGYTF
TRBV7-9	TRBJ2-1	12	CASNRGNNEQFF